These 11 T cell receptor beta chains originate from one sample sequenced in a study of OX40 agonist ivuxolimab in advanced cancers. The assay was immunoSEQ multiplex PCR, and TCRdb's table has in-frame clones only and misses some. Of 50,000 to 70,000 clones listed, about 88% are singletons. The sequencing here drew on CD4+ or CD8+ T cells sorted from blood, taken in a trial of the OX40 agonist ivuxolimab. These receptors originate from an adult with an advanced solid tumor such as melanoma, head and neck, liver or kidney cancer.

As to this clone: Other DNA sequences from this sample encode an identical CDR3 as well. This chain connects TRBV29-1 to TRBJ1-2; D perhaps matches TRBD1 (6 bases). The CDR3 extends over 11 amino acids. Between the trimmed V and J ends, which lost 6 bases and 4 bases, there was a span of 9 bases. The germline CDR1 and CDR2 sequences are SQVTM and ANQGSEA. In DNA form, the CDR3 reads TGCAGCGTCTGGACAGTCTATGGCTACACCTTC. It translates to CSVWTVYGYTF.

DNA for the CDR3: TGTGCCAGCAGCTACAATCCCGGCCCCGGCTACACCTTC. It translates to CASSYNPGPGYTF. The rearrangement uses TRBV7-2 and TRBJ1-2; D call uncertain. The CDR3 loop spans 13 amino acids. Trimming left V 4 bases short and J 8 bases short, with 14 bases between. Germline V CDR1 and CDR2: SGHTA, FQGNSA.

V is TRBV5-8 and J is TRBJ2-1; 10 nucleotides line up with TRBD2. The germline V gene encodes CDR1 SGHTS and CDR2 YDEGEE. CDR3 length: 16 residues. V trimming: 4 bases; J trimming: 7 bases; junction bases outside the gene matches: 11. The CDR3 reads CASSLLGAGGPNEQFF. The CDR3 DNA reads as TGTGCCAGCAGCCTTCTGGGAGCGGGAGGGCCGAATGAGCAGTTCTTC.

The rearrangement uses TRBV23-1 and TRBJ2-7; D unresolved. Being an ORF, TRBV23-1 has a function that is uncertain. The V and J ends lost 5 bases and 3 bases respectively, with 8 bases between them. The CDR3 consists of 12 residues. The CDR3 loop is CASSTRVYEQYF. The CDR3 DNA is TGCGCCAGCAGTACAAGGGTCTACGAGCAGTACTTC.

This clone was counted only a few times. The J gene is TRBJ1-1, the V gene TRBV30; maybe TRBD1 (5 bases). The CDR3 has 17 residues. CDR1 GTSNPN and CDR2 SVGIG come from the germline V gene (reference sequence). V shed 0 bases and J shed 1 base, with 18 bases lying between them. The CDR3: CAWSVFGTYRTNTEAFF. In nucleotides, the CDR3 is TGTGCCTGGAGTGTATTTGGGACCTATCGAACGAACACTGAAGCTTTCTTT.

The rearrangement joins TRBV11-3 to TRBJ2-7; TRBD2 matches at 10 bases. Germline V gene lookup returns CDR1 SGHNT and CDR2 YENEEA. V lost 1 base to trimming and J lost 0 bases; unmatched junction nucleotides: 9. The CDR3 runs 18 residues. CDR3: CASSLGGVAGGSSYEQYF. The CDR3 DNA sequence: TGTGCCAGCAGCTTAGGAGGCGTAGCGGGGGGCAGCTCCTACGAGCAGTACTTC.

The V and J genes are TRBV11-2 and TRBJ2-3; D possibly corresponds to TRBD1 (5 bases). Between the trimmed V and J ends, which lost 1 base and 2 bases, there was a span of 7 bases. The germline V gene encodes CDR1 SGHAT and CDR2 FQNNGV. CDR3 length equals 14 residues. The CDR3 reads CASSLGQNTDTQYF. CDR3 nucleotides: TGTGCCAGCAGCTTAGGACAGAACACAGATACGCAGTATTTT.

The chain is built from TRBV7-6 and TRBJ2-1, with 8 bases lining up with TRBD2. Trimming took 1 base from V and 8 from J; bases not matched to a gene: 7. The CDR3 is 15 amino acids. CDR1 is SGHVS and CDR2 is FNYEAQ in the germline V gene. For the CDR3, the DNA is TGTGCCAGCAGCTTAGTTAGCGGGGATTTAGATGAGCAGTTCTTC. Its protein is CASSLVSGDLDEQFF.

The rearrangement uses TRBV28 and TRBJ1-3; D is uncertain. Germline CDR1 is MDHEN and CDR2 is SYDVKM. Trimming took off 5 bases at V and 4 bases at J, with 9 bases between the two ends. This CDR3 has 13 residues. This CDR3 is CASSVPGGNTIYF. CDR3 DNA sequence: TGTGCCAGCAGTGTCCCGGGCGGAAACACCATATATTTT.

This sequence joins TRBV29-1 and TRBJ2-7; D may be TRBD1 (6 bases). V shed 8 bases and J shed 3 bases, with 14 bases lying between them. Germline V gene data show CDR1 as SQVTM and CDR2 as ANQGSEA. The CDR3 has 12 residues. This CDR3 is CSLGQTFYEQYF. The CDR3 coding sequence is TGCAGCCTCGGACAGACCTTCTACGAGCAGTACTTC.

The chain recombines TRBV28 with TRBJ1-2; D is perhaps TRBD1 (5 bases). V lost 5 bases and J 13 bases, leaving 20 bases between the germline ends. There are 13 residues in the CDR3. Germline V gives CDR1 MDHEN, CDR2 SYDVKM. The CDR3, as DNA: TGTGCCAGCAGTCATCCTGACAGTTCCCGAACCACCTTC. Translating gives CASSHPDSSRTTF.